The rows below give T cell receptor beta chains drawn from one sample of a study of cytomegalovirus exposure and HLA in healthy donors. Sequencing was performed with immunoSEQ multiplex PCR; in TCRdb, only in-frame clones are kept and a portion is missing. The sample shows 70,000 or so clones, and roughly 0.89% sits with its ten largest clones. Source material: PBMCs. The receptors come from a boy between 10 and 17 years old in good health and CMV-seronegative. Each CDR3 is given with its conserved first and last residue. The order of the fields is V gene, J gene, D gene, CDR3 DNA, CDR3 protein. A D gene is named only where the DNA matches it firmly.

TRBV7-9	TRBJ1-1	TRBD1	TGTGCCAGCAGCTTAGCAGGGACAGCCGGAGAAGCTTTCTTT	CASSLAGTAGEAFF
TRBV5-6	TRBJ1-2	.	TGTGCCAGCAGCTTGGGTGCCGAGCGTGGCTACACCTTC	CASSLGAERGYTF
TRBV29-1	TRBJ1-1	TRBD1	TGCAGCGTCGAGACAGGGGGCGAAGGGACTGAAGCTTTCTTT	CSVETGGEGTEAFF
TRBV27	TRBJ1-5	TRBD1	TGTGCCAGCAGTTTACGGGACAGGGTGGGACTAGGCAATCAGCCCCAGCATTTT	CASSLRDRVGLGNQPQHF
TRBV9	TRBJ1-4	TRBD1	TGTGCCAGCAGCGTAGCTCCTGTGGACAGGGGGGGGGAAAAACTGTTTTTT	CASSVAPVDRGGEKLFF
TRBV2	TRBJ2-1	TRBD1	TGTGCCAGCAACTCTCTGACAGGGGCAAATGAGCAGTTCTTC	CASNSLTGANEQFF
TRBV7-3	TRBJ2-1	TRBD2	TGTGCCAGCAGCATCGGGACTAGCGGGGGCCCACCGCATGAGCAGTTCTTC	CASSIGTSGGPPHEQFF
TRBV9	TRBJ1-6	TRBD1	TGTGCCAGCAGCGTGACAGGGGATAATTCACCCCTCCACTTT	CASSVTGDNSPLHF
TRBV29-1	TRBJ1-2	.	TGCAGCGTTGGACTCACCCATGGCTACACCTTC	CSVGLTHGYTF
TRBV7-2	TRBJ1-1	.	TGTGCCAGCAGCCCCGCAATCAGAAATATCCCTGAAGCTTTCTTT	CASSPAIRNIPEAFF
TRBV4-1	TRBJ2-7	TRBD2	TGCGCCAGCAGCCACTCGGCGGGGGGGGCCCTTGACGAGCAGTACTTC	CASSHSAGGALDEQYF
TRBV5-1	TRBJ2-7	.	TGCGCCAGCAGAGAACCGACGGTGGGGGGCTACGAGCAGTACTTC	CASREPTVGGYEQYF
TRBV6-5	TRBJ1-1	TRBD1	TGTGCCAGCAGACAGGGGGCGGTCACTGAAGCTTTCTTT	CASRQGAVTEAFF
TRBV5-1	TRBJ2-1	TRBD2	TGCGCCAGCAGCCTAACAGCGGGATCCTACAATGAGCAGTTCTTC	CASSLTAGSYNEQFF
TRBV18	TRBJ1-2	.	TGTGCCAGCTCACCAGCGGGGGACATTAACTATGGCTACACCTTC	CASSPAGDINYGYTF
TRBV19	TRBJ1-2	TRBD1	TGTGCCAGTAGCTCAGGACAGGCCAAGCTGATTAACTATGGCTACACCTTC	CASSSGQAKLINYGYTF
TRBV9	TRBJ2-1	TRBD2	TGTGCCAGCAGCGTAGGCGGGACTAGGAGATGGGAGCAGTTCTTC	CASSVGGTRRWEQFF
TRBV5-1	TRBJ1-1	.	TGCGCCAGCAGCTTGGGAGGGAAGAGCACTGAAGCTTTCTTT	CASSLGGKSTEAFF
TRBV5-1	TRBJ1-1	TRBD1	TGCGCCAGCACTCTTCCCGGACAGGGGGAAAACACTGAAGCTTTCTTT	CASTLPGQGENTEAFF
TRBV11-2	TRBJ1-3	.	TGTGCCAGCAGCTACACAGGGTTCTCTGGAAACACCATATATTTT	CASSYTGFSGNTIYF
TRBV4-1	TRBJ1-2	.	TGCGCCAGCAGCCAAGATGGGGAGGAGGGTAACTATGGCTACACCTTC	CASSQDGEEGNYGYTF
TRBV10-2	TRBJ1-6	.	TGCGCCAGCAGTGAGTCCGGGGTCTATAATTCACCCCTCCACTTT	CASSESGVYNSPLHF
TRBV10-3	TRBJ2-5	.	TGTGCCATCAGTGTAGGGGAACGAGAGACCCAGTACTTC	CAISVGERETQYF
TRBV6-6	TRBJ2-1	TRBD1	TGTGCCAGCAGGAAAACCAGGGACAGGGGGCAGGATGAGCAGTTCTTC	CASRKTRDRGQDEQFF
TRBV7-8	TRBJ1-4	TRBD1	TGTGCCAGCAGCTTCCTTGGGACAGGAACCGATGAAAAACTGTTTTTT	CASSFLGTGTDEKLFF
TRBV5-1	TRBJ1-1	TRBD1	TGCGCCAGCAGCAAGGGGGCGCGAACTGAAGATTTCTTT	CASSKGARTEDFF